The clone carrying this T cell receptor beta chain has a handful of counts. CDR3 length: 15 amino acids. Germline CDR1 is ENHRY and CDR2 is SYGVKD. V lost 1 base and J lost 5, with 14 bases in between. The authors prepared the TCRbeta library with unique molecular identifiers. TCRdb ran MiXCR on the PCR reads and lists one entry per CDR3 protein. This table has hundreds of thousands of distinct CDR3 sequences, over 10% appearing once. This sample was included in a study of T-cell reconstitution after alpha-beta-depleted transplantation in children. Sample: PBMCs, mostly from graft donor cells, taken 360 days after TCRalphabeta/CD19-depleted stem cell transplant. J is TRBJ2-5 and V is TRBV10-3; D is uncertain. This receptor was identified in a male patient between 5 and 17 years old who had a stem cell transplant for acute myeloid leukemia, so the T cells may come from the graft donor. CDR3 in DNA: TGTGCCATCAGTGAGTTTAACGGCCCCGAGGAGACCCAGTACTTC. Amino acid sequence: CAISEFNGPEETQYF.